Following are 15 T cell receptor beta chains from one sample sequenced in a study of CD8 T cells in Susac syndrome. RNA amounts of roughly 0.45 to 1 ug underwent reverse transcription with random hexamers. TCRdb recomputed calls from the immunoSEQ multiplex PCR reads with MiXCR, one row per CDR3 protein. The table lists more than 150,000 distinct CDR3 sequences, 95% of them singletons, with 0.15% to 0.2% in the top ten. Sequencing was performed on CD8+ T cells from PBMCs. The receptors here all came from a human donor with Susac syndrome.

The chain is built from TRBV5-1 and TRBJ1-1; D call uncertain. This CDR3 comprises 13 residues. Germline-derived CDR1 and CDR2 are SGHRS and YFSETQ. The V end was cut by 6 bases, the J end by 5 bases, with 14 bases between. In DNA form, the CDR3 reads TGCGCCAGCATCCCAAGGGCGAGGACTGAAGCTTTCTTT. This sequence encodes CASIPRARTEAFF.

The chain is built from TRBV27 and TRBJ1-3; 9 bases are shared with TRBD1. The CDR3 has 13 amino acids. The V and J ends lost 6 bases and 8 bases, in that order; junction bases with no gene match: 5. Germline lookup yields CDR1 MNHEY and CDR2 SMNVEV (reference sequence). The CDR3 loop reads CASRQGQGHTIYF. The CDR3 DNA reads TGTGCCAGCAGACAGGGACAGGGACACACCATATATTTT.

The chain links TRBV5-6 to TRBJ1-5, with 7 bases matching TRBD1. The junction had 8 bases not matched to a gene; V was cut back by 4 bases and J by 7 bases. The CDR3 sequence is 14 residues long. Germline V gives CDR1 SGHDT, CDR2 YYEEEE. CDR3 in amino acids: CASSTRDRRQPQHF. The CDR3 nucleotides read TGTGCCAGCAGCACCCGGGACAGACGGCAGCCCCAGCATTTT.

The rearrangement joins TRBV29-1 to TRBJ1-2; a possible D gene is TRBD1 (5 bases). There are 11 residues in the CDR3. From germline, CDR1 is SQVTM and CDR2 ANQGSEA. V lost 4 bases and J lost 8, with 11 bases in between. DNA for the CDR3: TGCAGCGTTGCCGGGGCGTTAGGCTACACCTTC. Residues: CSVAGALGYTF.

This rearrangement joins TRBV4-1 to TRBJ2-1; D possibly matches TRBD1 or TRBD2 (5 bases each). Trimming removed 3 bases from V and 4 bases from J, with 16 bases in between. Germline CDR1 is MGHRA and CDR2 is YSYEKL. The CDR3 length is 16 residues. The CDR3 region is CASSQSGTPSYNEQFF. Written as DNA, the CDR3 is TGCGCCAGCAGCCAGTCCGGGACCCCTTCGTACAATGAGCAGTTCTTC.

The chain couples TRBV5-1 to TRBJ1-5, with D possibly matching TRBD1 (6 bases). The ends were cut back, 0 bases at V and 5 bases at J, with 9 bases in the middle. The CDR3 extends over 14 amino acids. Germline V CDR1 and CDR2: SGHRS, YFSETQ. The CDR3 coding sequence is TGCGCCAGCAGCTTGGCAGGGGAATATCAGCCCCAGCATTTT. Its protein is CASSLAGEYQPQHF.

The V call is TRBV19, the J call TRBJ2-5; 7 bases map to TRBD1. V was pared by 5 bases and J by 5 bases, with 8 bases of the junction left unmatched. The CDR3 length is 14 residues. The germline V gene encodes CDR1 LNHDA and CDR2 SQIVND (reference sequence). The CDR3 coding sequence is TGTGCCAGTAGTCCGCGGACAGGCTGGGAGACCCAGTACTTC. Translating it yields CASSPRTGWETQYF.

The CDR3 nucleotides are TGTGCCAGCAGAGGACAGGGCCCCCAGGAGCAGTACTTC. It encodes CASRGQGPQEQYF. The rearrangement joins TRBV5-4 to TRBJ2-7; 8 bases are shared with TRBD1. V dropped 5 bases and J dropped 7; count of bases not matched to a gene: 8. The germline V gene has CDR1 SGHNT and CDR2 YYREEE (reference sequence). The CDR3 loop spans 13 amino acids.

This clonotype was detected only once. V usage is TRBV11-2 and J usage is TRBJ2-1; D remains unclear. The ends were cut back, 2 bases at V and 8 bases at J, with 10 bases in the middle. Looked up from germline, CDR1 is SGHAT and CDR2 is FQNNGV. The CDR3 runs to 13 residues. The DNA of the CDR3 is TGTGCCAGCAGCTTAATCAACGAGCATGAGCAGTTCTTC. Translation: CASSLINEHEQFF.

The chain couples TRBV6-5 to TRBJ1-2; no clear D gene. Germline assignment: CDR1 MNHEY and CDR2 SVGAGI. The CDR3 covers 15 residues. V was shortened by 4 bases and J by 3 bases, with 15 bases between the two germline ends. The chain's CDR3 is CASSLTPGLYYGYTF. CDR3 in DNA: TGTGCCAGCAGTTTGACCCCGGGCCTTTACTATGGCTACACCTTC.

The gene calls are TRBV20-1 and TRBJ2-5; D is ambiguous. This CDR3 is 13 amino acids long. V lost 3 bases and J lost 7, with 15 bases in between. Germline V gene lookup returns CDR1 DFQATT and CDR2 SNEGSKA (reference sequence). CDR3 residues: CSASLPGATTQYF. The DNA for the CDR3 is TGCAGTGCTAGTCTTCCTGGCGCCACGACCCAGTACTTC.

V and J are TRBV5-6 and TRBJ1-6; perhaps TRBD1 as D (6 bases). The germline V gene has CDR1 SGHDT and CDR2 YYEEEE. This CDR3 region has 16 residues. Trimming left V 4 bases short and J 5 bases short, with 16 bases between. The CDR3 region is CASSPRGGSDNSPLHF. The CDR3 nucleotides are TGTGCCAGCAGCCCTAGGGGGGGGAGCGATAATTCACCCCTCCACTTT.

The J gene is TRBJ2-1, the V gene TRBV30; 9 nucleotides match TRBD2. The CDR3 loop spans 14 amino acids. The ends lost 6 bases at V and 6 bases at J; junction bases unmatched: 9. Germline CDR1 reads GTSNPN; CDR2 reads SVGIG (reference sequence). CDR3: CACNGWRGGNEQFF. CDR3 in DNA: TGTGCCTGCAACGGATGGCGGGGGGGCAATGAGCAGTTCTTC.

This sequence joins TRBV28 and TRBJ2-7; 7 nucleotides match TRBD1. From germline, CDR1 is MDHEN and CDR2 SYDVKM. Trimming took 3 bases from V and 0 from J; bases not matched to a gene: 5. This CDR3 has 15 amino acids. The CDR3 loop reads CASSLFRDSSYEQYF. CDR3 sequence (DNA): TGTGCCAGCAGTTTGTTCCGGGACAGCTCCTACGAGCAGTACTTC. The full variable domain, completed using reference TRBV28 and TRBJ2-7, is DVKVTQSSRYLVKRTGEKVFLECVQDMDHENMFWYRQDPGLGLRLIYFSYDVKMKEKGDIPEGYSVSREKKERFSLILESASTNQTSMYLCASSLFRDSSYEQYFGPGTRLTVT.

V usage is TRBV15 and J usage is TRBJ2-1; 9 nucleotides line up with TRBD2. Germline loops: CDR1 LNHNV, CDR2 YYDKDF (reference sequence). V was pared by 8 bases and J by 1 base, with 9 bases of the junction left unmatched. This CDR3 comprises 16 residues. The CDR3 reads CATSKGLAGSYNEQFF. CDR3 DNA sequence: TGTGCCACCTCAAAAGGGCTAGCGGGATCCTACAATGAGCAGTTCTTC.